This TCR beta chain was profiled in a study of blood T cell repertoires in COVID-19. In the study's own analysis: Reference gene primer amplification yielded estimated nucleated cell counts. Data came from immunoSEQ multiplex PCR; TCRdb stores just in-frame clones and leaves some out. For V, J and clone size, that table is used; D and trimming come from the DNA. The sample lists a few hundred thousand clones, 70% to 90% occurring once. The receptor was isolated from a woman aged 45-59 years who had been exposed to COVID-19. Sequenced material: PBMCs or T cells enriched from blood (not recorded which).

The DNA for the CDR3 is TGTGCCAGCAGTTACTCGAGGGACAGGGGAACAGATACGCAGTATTTT. It codes for CASSYSRDRGTDTQYF. This chain connects TRBV6-2 or TRBV6-3 to TRBJ2-3; 10 bases line up with TRBD1. Germline V gene data show CDR1 as MNHEY and CDR2 as SVGEGT. J was trimmed by 3 bases and V by 0 bases; bases with no gene match: 3. This CDR3 comprises 16 residues.